The 11 T cell receptor beta chains listed next were all sequenced from one sample in a study of shared clonotypes between healthy human individuals. The assay was immunoSEQ multiplex PCR, and TCRdb's table has in-frame clones only and misses some. The sample consists of about 2 million clones, approximately 94% of them appearing once. Positive CCR7 selection of CD45RO-negative cells yielded the naive CD8 cells, and terminally differentiated effector memory CD45RA+ cells were excluded. Material for sequencing was naive CD8+ T cells sorted from blood. The receptor set was obtained from a man younger than 30 in good health.

This clone has just a few counts. This CDR3 is also generated by other DNA sequences in the sample. The CDR3 coding sequence is TGTGCCAGCAGTTTAGCAGCGAACACTGAAGCTTTCTTT. This codes for CASSLAANTEAFF. This chain uses TRBV27 with TRBJ1-1; no clear D gene. Trimming removed 2 bases from V and 1 base from J, with 5 bases in between. In germline, CDR1 is MNHEY, CDR2 SMNVEV (reference sequence). CDR3 size: 13 residues.

With respect to this clone: Within the sample, other DNA sequences also encode this same CDR3. The rearrangement uses TRBV4-3 and TRBJ2-7; 7 bases align to TRBD2. The CDR3 extends over 15 amino acids. J lost 0 bases, V lost 0 bases, and 2 bases had no gene match. In germline, CDR1 is LGHNA, CDR2 YSLEER. In DNA, the CDR3 is TGCGCCAGCAGCCAAGATTCTAGCGGCTCCTACGAGCAGTACTTC. Translating it yields CASSQDSSGSYEQYF.

The rearrangement joins TRBV11-2 to TRBJ2-5; no definite D call. The germline V and J ends were trimmed by 1 base and 1 base, with 10 bases remaining between them. This CDR3 has 15 residues. CDR1 is SGHAT, CDR2 FQNNGV, per germline. In DNA, the CDR3 is TGTGCCAGCAGCTTAGTCAGCTCCCTCCAAGAGACCCAGTACTTC. This codes for CASSLVSSLQETQYF. The variable domain in full, with the rest retrieved from reference TRBV11-2 and TRBJ2-5, is EAGVAQSPRYKIIEKRQSVAFWCNPISGHATLYWYQQILGQGPKLLIQFQNNGVVDDSQLPKDRFSAERLKGVDSTLKIQPAKLEDSAVYLCASSLVSSLQETQYFGPGTRLLVL.

V is TRBV13 and J is TRBJ1-1; the D gene is possibly TRBD1 (5 bases). CDR3 length: 16 residues. Trimming removed 5 bases at V and 4 bases at J, with 20 bases between. The germline V gene has CDR1 PRHDT and CDR2 FYEKMQ (reference sequence). For the CDR3, the DNA is TGTGCCAGCAGCCCCTGGGGGGTTGGGCTGGGCACTGAAGCTTTCTTT. This encodes CASSPWGVGLGTEAFF.

V gene TRBV5-4 combines with J gene TRBJ2-1, with a weak D call TRBD2 (5 bases). Trimming pared 4 bases from V and 10 bases from J, leaving 9 bases between. Germline loops: CDR1 SGHNT, CDR2 YYREEE (reference sequence). CDR3 length: 11 amino acids. CDR3 amino acids: CASSVSVEQFF. CDR3 nucleotides: TGTGCCAGCAGCGTTAGCGTGGAGCAGTTCTTC.

The gene calls are TRBV2 and TRBJ2-5; 9 bases align to TRBD2. Germline values: CDR1 SNHLY, CDR2 FYNNEI. CDR3 size: 17 residues. The trim removed 5 bases at V and 4 bases at J, leaving 14 bases unmatched. The CDR3 protein is CASSKLAGEVGGETQYF. For the CDR3, the DNA is TGTGCCAGCAGTAAATTAGCGGGAGAGGTTGGGGGAGAGACCCAGTACTTC.

The rearrangement joins TRBV18 to TRBJ1-1, with D maybe TRBD1 (6 bases). The germline gives CDR1 KGHSH, CDR2 LQKENI. The CDR3 runs to 12 residues. Trimming stripped 4 bases from V and 7 bases from J, with 10 bases between. The CDR3 DNA is TGTGCCAGCTCACGTGTGACAGGTGAAGCTTTCTTT. Amino acids: CASSRVTGEAFF.

V gene TRBV4-3 combines with J gene TRBJ2-1, with D possibly matching TRBD2 (5 bases). The CDR3 is 16 residues long. Germline CDR1 reads LGHNA; CDR2 reads YSLEER. Trimming pared 0 bases from V and 3 bases from J, leaving 12 bases between. The CDR3 region has the DNA TGCGCCAGCAGCCAAGAGGTGGCGGGCCTCTACAATGAGCAGTTCTTC. Encoded protein: CASSQEVAGLYNEQFF.

This chain's CDR3 is CASSESRVRFGEQFF. CDR3 sequence (DNA): TGTGCCAGCAGTGAATCCAGGGTTCGTTTTGGTGAGCAGTTCTTC. V gene TRBV6-1 combines with J gene TRBJ2-1; TRBD1 might be the D (5 bases). The CDR3 has 15 residues. V lost 2 bases and J 9 bases, leaving 17 bases between the germline ends. Germline V gene sequence: CDR1 MNHNS, CDR2 SASEGT.

The rearrangement uses TRBV5-1 and TRBJ2-1, with TRBD1 as a possible D gene (5 bases). The CDR3 contains 9 residues. Germline V CDR1 and CDR2: SGHRS, YFSETQ. The CDR3 coding sequence is TGCGCTCTAAAGAGGACAAAGTTCTTC. It encodes CALKRTKFF. Using reference TRBV5-1 and TRBJ2-1 for the parts outside the CDR3, the full variable domain is KAGVTQTPRYLIKTRGQQVTLSCSPISGHRSVSWYQQTPGQGLQFLFEYFSETQRNKGNFPGRFSGRQFSNSRSEMNVSTLELGDSALYLCALKRTKFFGPGTRLTVL.

This clone was counted a single time. The chain has TRBV10-3 and TRBJ2-7; 8 nucleotides line up with TRBD2. CDR3 length: 15 amino acids. After removal of 11 bases from V and 6 bases from J, the junction contained 18 bases not matched to a gene. The germline gives CDR1 ENHRY, CDR2 SYGVKD. CDR3 loop: CASQSGGLVPLEQYF. Written as DNA, the CDR3 is TGTGCCTCCCAGAGCGGGGGCCTAGTGCCTCTCGAGCAGTACTTC.